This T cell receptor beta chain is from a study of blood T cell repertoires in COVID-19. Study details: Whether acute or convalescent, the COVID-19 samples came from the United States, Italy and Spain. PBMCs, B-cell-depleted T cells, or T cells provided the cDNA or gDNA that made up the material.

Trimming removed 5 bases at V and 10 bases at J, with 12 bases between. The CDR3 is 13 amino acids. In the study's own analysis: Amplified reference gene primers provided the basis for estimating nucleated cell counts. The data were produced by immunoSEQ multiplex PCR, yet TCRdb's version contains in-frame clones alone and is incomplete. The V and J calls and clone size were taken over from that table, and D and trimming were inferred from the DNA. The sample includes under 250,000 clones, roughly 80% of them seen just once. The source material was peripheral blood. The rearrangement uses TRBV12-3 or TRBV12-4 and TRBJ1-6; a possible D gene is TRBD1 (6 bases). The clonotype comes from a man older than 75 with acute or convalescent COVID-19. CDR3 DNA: TGTGCCAGCAGTCGGACAGTCGGATCACCCCTCCACTTT. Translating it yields CASSRTVGSPLHF.